These 3 T cell receptor beta chains were all obtained from the same sample, sequenced in a study of control samples from healthy donors and cancer patients. TCRdb keeps only in-frame clones here, not all; method: immunoSEQ multiplex PCR. The top ten clones hold more than 12% of a sample with around 53,000 clones, approximately 90% of them seen once. The sequenced sample was PBMCs. Receptors originate from a man in his 60s with head and neck cancer.

This chain uses TRBV27 with TRBJ2-7; TRBD1 is a possible D gene (6 bases). V lost 2 bases and J lost 9, with 20 bases in between. The CDR3 is 15 amino acids. Germline loops: CDR1 MNHEY, CDR2 SMNVEV (reference sequence). The CDR3 protein is CASSLNWDTRSRQYF. CDR3 in DNA: TGTGCCAGCAGTTTAAATTGGGACACTAGGTCTCGGCAGTACTTC.

J is TRBJ2-7 and V is TRBV5-1, with D possibly matching TRBD2 (5 bases). V dropped 3 bases and J dropped 0 bases, with 13 bases sitting between them. Germline V gene lookup returns CDR1 SGHRS and CDR2 YFSETQ. There are 15 residues in the CDR3. The DNA of the CDR3 is TGCGCCAGCAGCTATTCGGGGAGCAGCTCCTACGAGCAGTACTTC. Protein product: CASSYSGSSSYEQYF. The variable domain in full, completed from reference TRBV5-1 and TRBJ2-7, reads KAGVTQTPRYLIKTRGQQVTLSCSPISGHRSVSWYQQTPGQGLQFLFEYFSETQRNKGNFPGRFSGRQFSNSRSEMNVSTLELGDSALYLCASSYSGSSSYEQYFGPGTRLTVT.

The chain couples TRBV19 to TRBJ1-2, with D possibly being TRBD1 (6 bases). Germline values: CDR1 LNHDA, CDR2 SQIVND (reference sequence). The CDR3 has 15 residues. The V end was cut by 6 bases, the J end by 4 bases, with 18 bases between. The DNA for the CDR3 is TGTGCCAGTAGCCCCTCTACGGGGGGCCCCTATGGCTACACCTTC. Protein sequence: CASSPSTGGPYGYTF.